The clone carrying this TCR beta chain occurred a few times. Its antigen remains unknown. The data derive from a study of cytomegalovirus exposure and HLA in healthy donors. The CDR3 covers 15 residues. CDR1 MNHNS and CDR2 SASEGT come from the germline V gene. The ends were cut back, 3 bases at V and 1 base at J, with 10 bases in the middle. Use of 60 Vbeta and 13 Jbeta primers characterized the PCR. Assay used: immunoSEQ multiplex PCR; TCRdb lists only in-frame clones, some missing. The profile shows about 150,000 clones, roughly 80% of them singletons. Whole-study results and caveats: HLA allele associations emerged for around 15,000 TCR beta sequences in a later analysis, at 0.05 false discovery rate. In an earlier analysis, about 87% or about 30%: the productive usage of most TCR beta V segments. Association of a missense DCLRE1C variant with TCR beta V- and J-gene trimming was reported in a later analysis.

The TCR comes from a woman in her thirties or forties in good health and CMV-seronegative. The V and J genes are TRBV6-1 and TRBJ1-5; D may be TRBD1 (6 bases). The specimen sequenced was PBMCs. In nucleotides, the CDR3 is TGTGCCAGCAGTGAGGGACAACCGAGCAATCAGCCCCAGCATTTT. Protein product: CASSEGQPSNQPQHF.